Listed below are T cell receptor beta chains from one sample, sequenced in a study of T cells in localized non-small cell lung cancer. The table came from immunoSEQ multiplex PCR; TCRdb's copy has only in-frame clones and leaves some out. The table records approximately 57,000 clones, 70% to 90% of them present only once. The sequenced sample was peripheral blood, obtained before any cancer treatment. These receptors all stem from a woman aged 35 to 75 with stage I lung adenocarcinoma. Both conserved end residues are part of each CDR3. Each record gives: J gene, V gene, clone size, CDR3 protein. Only some rows state a clone size, as once, few, many or a class for expanded clones.

J: TRBJ1-1
V: TRBV5-1
size: once
CDR3: CASSVGTIEAFF

J: TRBJ1-3
V: TRBV5-1
size: .
CDR3: CASKQGAEGNTIYF

J: TRBJ1-2
V: TRBV19
size: .
CDR3: CASSIVGTDYGYTF

J: TRBJ1-2
V: TRBV6-5
size: .
CDR3: CASSSPGGGYTF

J: TRBJ2-2
V: TRBV2
size: .
CDR3: CASREGFANTGELFF

J: TRBJ2-3
V: TRBV2
size: .
CDR3: CASSGSGGTDTQYF

J: TRBJ1-5
V: TRBV10-3
size: .
CDR3: CAISEWRGQGNQPQHF

J: TRBJ1-5
V: TRBV6-5
size: .
CDR3: CASSYSPGPGPQHF

J: TRBJ2-1
V: TRBV25-1
size: .
CDR3: CASSEERGATSSYNEQFF

J: TRBJ1-1
V: TRBV7-8
size: .
CDR3: CASSARASAEAFF

J: TRBJ1-2
V: TRBV7-2
size: .
CDR3: CASRPDPRLGYTF

J: TRBJ1-1
V: TRBV7-8
size: .
CDR3: CASSLVGTSYSNTEAFF

J: TRBJ2-6
V: TRBV5-6
size: .
CDR3: CASSLWGSSGANVLTF

J: TRBJ2-1
V: TRBV7-2
size: .
CDR3: CASSLAHNEQFF

J: TRBJ2-2
V: TRBV2
size: once
CDR3: CATQGGQSTGELFF

J: TRBJ2-7
V: TRBV6-5
size: .
CDR3: CASSFADGSSYEQYF

J: TRBJ1-3
V: TRBV7-8
size: .
CDR3: CASSLGGPSGNTIYF

J: TRBJ2-7
V: TRBV2
size: .
CDR3: CAIPGQTSYEQYF

J: TRBJ1-1
V: TRBV6-6
size: .
CDR3: CASSYSGVSTEAFF

J: TRBJ2-1
V: TRBV7-3
size: .
CDR3: CASSLPSYGSYNEQFF

J: TRBJ2-7
V: TRBV7-2
size: once
CDR3: CASSLEVREQYF

J: TRBJ1-2
V: TRBV4-1
size: .
CDR3: CASSQRDRAYGYTF

J: TRBJ2-5
V: TRBV7-8
size: .
CDR3: CASSPQANSGQETQYF

J: TRBJ1-2
V: TRBV6-1
size: .
CDR3: CASSEFGQSYGYTF